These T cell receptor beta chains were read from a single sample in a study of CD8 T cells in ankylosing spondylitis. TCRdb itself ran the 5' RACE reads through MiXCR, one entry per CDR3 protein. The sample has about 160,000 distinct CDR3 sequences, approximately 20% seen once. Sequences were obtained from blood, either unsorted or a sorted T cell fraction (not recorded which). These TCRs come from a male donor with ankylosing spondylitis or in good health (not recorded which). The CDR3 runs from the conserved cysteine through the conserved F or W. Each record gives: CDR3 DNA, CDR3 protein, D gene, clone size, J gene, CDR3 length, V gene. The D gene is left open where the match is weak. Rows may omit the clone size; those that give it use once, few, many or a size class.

CDR3 DNA: TGCAGCGCTAAGTTTCCCCCGGGACTAGCGGAGTACGAGCAGTACTTC
CDR3 protein: CSAKFPPGLAEYEQYF
D gene: TRBD2
clone size: -
J gene: TRBJ2-7
CDR3 length: 16
V gene: TRBV29-1

CDR3 DNA: TGTGCCAGCACCACCACTAGTACTCCCGAGCAGTACTTC
CDR3 protein: CASTTTSTPEQYF
D gene: -
clone size: -
J gene: TRBJ2-7
CDR3 length: 13
V gene: TRBV12-3/TRBV12-4

CDR3 DNA: TGTGCCAGCAGCCCAGATACGCAGTATTTT
CDR3 protein: CASSPDTQYF
D gene: -
clone size: -
J gene: TRBJ2-3
CDR3 length: 10
V gene: TRBV6-1

CDR3 DNA: TGTGCCATCAACGCCCCGGGACTCAGCTATGGCTACACCTTC
CDR3 protein: CAINAPGLSYGYTF
D gene: -
clone size: few
J gene: TRBJ1-2
CDR3 length: 14
V gene: TRBV10-3

CDR3 DNA: TGTGCCAGCCACGTATCGCAGGTCGGAGGCTACACCTTC
CDR3 protein: CASHVSQVGGYTF
D gene: -
clone size: -
J gene: TRBJ1-2
CDR3 length: 13
V gene: TRBV7-9

CDR3 DNA: TGCGCCAGCAGCTCGGACAGCGCGTCCTACGAGCAGTACTTC
CDR3 protein: CASSSDSASYEQYF
D gene: -
clone size: -
J gene: TRBJ2-7
CDR3 length: 14
V gene: TRBV5-1

CDR3 DNA: TGCGCCAGCACCCGGACAGGGATGAACACTGAAGCTTTCTTT
CDR3 protein: CASTRTGMNTEAFF
D gene: TRBD1
clone size: -
J gene: TRBJ1-1
CDR3 length: 14
V gene: TRBV5-1

CDR3 DNA: TGTGCCAGTAGTATCGGGAACTCTGGGGCCAACGGCCTGACTTTC
CDR3 protein: CASSIGNSGANGLTF
D gene: -
clone size: -
J gene: TRBJ2-6
CDR3 length: 15
V gene: TRBV19

CDR3 DNA: TGCGCCAGCAGTAAGCGGGAGGGTGGTCTGGCAGATACGCAGTATTTT
CDR3 protein: CASSKREGGLADTQYF
D gene: TRBD2
clone size: many
J gene: TRBJ2-3
CDR3 length: 16
V gene: TRBV5-1

CDR3 DNA: TGCAGTGCTAGAGATTCAGGGGAGGGCCATCTGGACGAGCAGTACTTC
CDR3 protein: CSARDSGEGHLDEQYF
D gene: -
clone size: -
J gene: TRBJ2-7
CDR3 length: 16
V gene: TRBV20-1

CDR3 DNA: TGCAGCGCGTCCAGGGAGGACACTGAAGCTTTCTTT
CDR3 protein: CSASREDTEAFF
D gene: -
clone size: -
J gene: TRBJ1-1
CDR3 length: 12
V gene: TRBV29-1

CDR3 DNA: TGCAGCGTTGGGACAGACTATGGCTACACCTTC
CDR3 protein: CSVGTDYGYTF
D gene: -
clone size: -
J gene: TRBJ1-2
CDR3 length: 11
V gene: TRBV29-1

CDR3 DNA: TGTGCCATCAGTGAGTCGATGGGGAATTCCTACGAGCAGTACTTC
CDR3 protein: CAISESMGNSYEQYF
D gene: -
clone size: -
J gene: TRBJ2-7
CDR3 length: 15
V gene: TRBV10-3

CDR3 DNA: TGTGCCAGCAGCTTAGCGCTAATTGGGGCCACAGATACGCAGTATTTT
CDR3 protein: CASSLALIGATDTQYF
D gene: -
clone size: -
J gene: TRBJ2-3
CDR3 length: 16
V gene: TRBV7-9

CDR3 DNA: TGTGCCAGCAGTCTAAACACCTACGAGCAGTACTTC
CDR3 protein: CASSLNTYEQYF
D gene: -
clone size: many
J gene: TRBJ2-7
CDR3 length: 12
V gene: TRBV12-3/TRBV12-4

CDR3 DNA: TGTGCCAGCATCAAGCAGGGGAACACTGAAGCTTTCTTT
CDR3 protein: CASIKQGNTEAFF
D gene: -
clone size: -
J gene: TRBJ1-1
CDR3 length: 13
V gene: TRBV28

CDR3 DNA: TGTGCCAGCAGCCAAGGCGGCAGACAGGGGGCTGAAAAACTGTTTTTT
CDR3 protein: CASSQGGRQGAEKLFF
D gene: TRBD1
clone size: -
J gene: TRBJ1-4
CDR3 length: 16
V gene: TRBV4-2

CDR3 DNA: TGCAGTGCTAGACCCCCAGGCGGGGGTGGCTACACCTTC
CDR3 protein: CSARPPGGGGYTF
D gene: -
clone size: many
J gene: TRBJ1-2
CDR3 length: 13
V gene: TRBV20-1

CDR3 DNA: TGTGCCAGCAGCTCGGGCTCTACCTCCCTAGCTTTCTTT
CDR3 protein: CASSSGSTSLAFF
D gene: -
clone size: -
J gene: TRBJ1-1
CDR3 length: 13
V gene: TRBV25-1

CDR3 DNA: TGTGCCAGCGGGGGAGGCTATGGCTACACCTTC
CDR3 protein: CASGGGYGYTF
D gene: -
clone size: many
J gene: TRBJ1-2
CDR3 length: 11
V gene: TRBV25-1

CDR3 DNA: TGCAGCGTCAACGCCCGGGACAACGGGAAGCAGTACTTC
CDR3 protein: CSVNARDNGKQYF
D gene: -
clone size: few
J gene: TRBJ2-7
CDR3 length: 13
V gene: TRBV29-1

CDR3 DNA: TGTGCCAGCAGTCGCCACGATCCGGGCCGACCTGTTGGGTCACCCCTCCACTTT
CDR3 protein: CASSRHDPGRPVGSPLHF
D gene: -
clone size: -
J gene: TRBJ1-6
CDR3 length: 18
V gene: TRBV6-1

CDR3 DNA: TGTGCCAGCAGTTTAACCGGGCCCAGCAATCAGCCCCAGCATTTT
CDR3 protein: CASSLTGPSNQPQHF
D gene: -
clone size: -
J gene: TRBJ1-5
CDR3 length: 15
V gene: TRBV12-3/TRBV12-4